This TCR beta chain was profiled in a study of cytomegalovirus exposure and HLA in healthy donors (dated by TCRdb to the late 2010s). About the investigation overall: An earlier analysis of several hundred of the donors reported approximately 290 Gb of sequence data and 117 million unique TCR beta sequences from 190 million or so T cells. The aim of the study was to test whether cataloging public T cell receptors could identify signatures of past pathogen exposure. Donor age, sex, ethnicity and CMV serostatus were compiled alongside the repertoire data. Typing coverage varied by locus: roughly 620-640 donors for A, B, C, DRB1 and DQB1; roughly 510 for DQA1; more than 600 for DPA1; more than 450 for DPB1. An earlier analysis of around 640 of the donors used high-throughput TCR beta sequencing to judge whether each TCR beta V gene segment behaved as functional or pseudogenic. In a later analysis, previously published TCR beta repertoires from 550 to 750 donors were re-analyzed and high-resolution HLA genotyping was added so that TCR occurrence patterns could be studied. Four or five DR-DQ haplotypes were handled as single units for association and clustering, since linkage in the cohort was strong. Across some 400 genotyped donors of the cohort, an average of about 240,000 unique TCR beta nucleotide sequences per donor were sequenced, and 15% to 20% of those sequences were non-productive. In addition to the first cohort of 666 subjects, a separate validation cohort of about 120 different subjects was used. An early release covering roughly 600 HLA-typed donors comprised approximately 290 gigabases of sequencing data and around 86 million unique TCR sequences. All discovery cohort repertoires had been generated using a single sequencing platform. Of the roughly 400 genotyped donors, 70% to 90% were placed in the genetic ancestry cluster associated with self-reported Caucasian donors. The study used immunosequencing to profile the T cell repertoires of 666 subjects and linked those repertoires to cytomegalovirus serostatus. A later genetic analysis used genome-wide SNP genotypes for about three fifths of the 666 donors, treating that subset as a discovery cohort. Rather than drawing on any new phenotypic data, the later analysis identified candidate immune exposures from TCR beta sequences and the way those sequences occurred across donors. To predict cytomegalovirus infection status, the study brought together high-throughput TCR immunosequencing, statistical association of individual TCRs with disease status, and machine learning. Both class I and class II loci were covered by HLA typing, at four-digit resolution. General conclusions and limits of the study: A further reported finding was that TCR beta sequences accurately predicted the HLA-A and HLA-B alleles for most subjects in the first cohort. According to the authors, the approach could potentially be generalized to other disease states and immunological phenotypes. The cohort was sequenced for TCR beta chains only, and without alpha or paired-chain data the features that could be detected were limited. The study listed 170 or so TCR beta chains as associated with cytomegalovirus. Because HLA typing was unavailable for some donors at each locus, only the typed subset was used in association tests. Several of the top co-occurrence clusters appeared to be linked to parvovirus B19, influenza, CMV and Epstein-Barr virus, according to a later analysis. In a later genetic analysis, fewer N-insertions in productive TCRs were reported among donors in an Asian-associated ancestry cluster than the roughly 700-donor mean. An earlier analysis of approximately 570 of the donors showed that most TCR beta V segments appeared in productive rearrangements either about 87% or about 30% of the time, which broadly matched IMGT annotations. Most TCR sequences were seen in very few donors, while some public TCRs were found in many individuals. The earlier analysis of about 600 of the donors excluded 15 to 20 rarely observed V segments, including chromosome 9 orphons, because counts were too low. Correlated functional status among segregating V segments might reflect linkage disequilibrium, but an unknown experimental factor could not be ruled out. Some IMGT-functional V segments, including TRBV6-2 and TRBV6-3, could not be told apart with the 87-base-pair reads, so those segments were excluded. Roughly uniform sequencing depth across donors was assumed in presence/absence analyses, although this assumption may not hold. The only immune exposure information available for the cohort was CMV serostatus. A later analysis found that most CMV-associated TCR beta chains appeared HLA-restricted, with HLA associations seemingly driven largely by CMV exposure. Assigning TCR associations to individual alleles was difficult when HLA alleles, especially DR and DQ, strongly co-occurred. In vitro tests confirmed that a few of the cytomegalovirus-associated TCR beta chains recognize cytomegalovirus antigens. According to a later analysis, TCR association rates differed among HLA loci, with DRB1 alleles showing the most associated TCRs and HLA-C alleles showing the fewest. A group of highly shared sequence variants was considered likely to be a technical artifact of the sequencing pipeline. A later analysis associated about 17,000 TCR beta sequences with specific HLA alleles at a false discovery rate of 0.05. An association between a missense DCLRE1C variant and V-gene and J-gene trimming of TCR beta chains was found in a later genetic analysis and replicated in an independent cohort. The classifier was reported to diagnose cytomegalovirus status with high specificity and sensitivity in both the original and validation cohorts. Compared with equally common non-associated chains, HLA-associated TCR beta chains in a later analysis were more clonally expanded and had lower generation probabilities.

The junction shows trimming of 0 bases on V and 7 bases on J, and the gene matches do not reach 5 bases of it. CDR1 and CDR2 (KGHSH, LQKENI) derive from the germline V gene. The CDR3 runs 15 residues from the cysteine to the phenylalanine. The DNA shown is the 45-base CDR3, in frame from base 1. Receptor libraries were prepared by the immunoSEQ multiplex PCR assay. For the multiplex PCR, a mixture combining 60 forward primers for TCR Vbeta segments and 13 reverse primers for TCR Jbeta segments was used. A multiplex PCR assay on genomic DNA amplified the CDR3 region of rearranged TCR beta genes. The Illumina HiSeq System was used to sequence the amplified TCR beta libraries as 87-base-pair reads. In the paper's pipeline: A later analysis tallied roughly 80 million unique TCR beta chains across the 550 to 850 repertoires, and 10 million to 11 million of those chains were shared by two or more donors. Raw reads were error-corrected and collapsed into unique sequences with a nearest-neighbor algorithm that merged closely related sequences to remove PCR and sequencing errors. To assign V, D and J gene segments, CDR3 sequences were aligned to IMGT reference sequences. Each retained sequence needed at least a six-nucleotide match to both a V gene segment and a J gene segment. Rearrangements were called productive when the CDR3 lacked stop codons and stayed in frame with V and J; all others were non-productive. Following IMGT convention, CDR3 was defined as the stretch from the second conserved V-encoded cysteine up to the conserved J-encoded phenylalanine. The earlier analysis of about 610 of the donors excluded any sequence lacking an unambiguous match to a single V gene segment. An earlier analysis of roughly 590 of the donors called V segments functional above 56.7% productive rearrangements and segregating when the between-donor standard deviation exceeded 5%. A statistical classification framework was developed to diagnose cytomegalovirus status using the catalog of TCR beta chain sequences. In a later analysis, TCR nucleotide sequences were compared against IMGT/GENE-DB human TR gene sequences so that V and J genes could be assigned. Using the TCRdist pipeline, a later analysis assigned CDR3 sequences along with most-parsimonious VDJ recombination scenarios. In a later analysis, each TCR beta chain was defined by its CDR3 amino acid sequence together with its V-gene family, and reads lacking a unique V-gene family were excluded. In a later analysis, around 600 highly shared, low-generation-probability nucleotide sequences were removed to address suspected cross-contamination and a sequencing artifact. For each public chain, a later analysis derived a clonal expansion index from normalized ranks of inferred template counts within each repertoire. In a later analysis, generation probabilities were computed with a VDJ recombination model fitted to out-of-frame rearrangements, and the resulting probabilities were checked against IGoR. In a later analysis, TCR-TCR, TCR-HLA and TCR-CMV co-occurrence was scored with hypergeometric tests, and a repertoire-size bias correction was applied to TCR pairs. To estimate false discovery rates, a later analysis permuted the HLA or CMV assignments 20 times. A later analysis grouped co-occurring TCRs with DBSCAN, adding TCRdist sequence similarity when clustering within HLA-allele-positive subsets. Repertoires with fewer than 30,000 or more than 120,000 public chains were left out of co-occurrence clustering, as were about 5 repertoires with anomalous nucleotide sharing. As stored in TCRdb, this immuneACCESS dataset retains in-frame rearrangements with V and J assigned. A fraction of the clones does not appear; measured against another copy, unresolved V genes explain less than half of the discrepancy, and the remainder lacks a known reason. The V and J calls and clone size are taken from that table; D and trimming were inferred from the DNA. This sample comprises 150,000 or so clones, roughly 73% of them detected only once. 1.5% to 2% of the sample goes to the ten largest clones.

There are a few counts of this clone. No cognate antigen has been identified for it. Per-base quality was not reported, and no clone a single base away is much larger than it. The cohort consisted of 600 to 700 healthy bone marrow donors. At the time of sampling, all cohort members were nominally healthy, though unrecorded immune exposures were likely present. The donor was CMV seronegative and was included in the group of around 320 seronegative cohort members. A peripheral blood sample was provided by each donor, and peripheral blood mononuclear cells were used for TCR beta sequencing. The Qiagen DNeasy Blood Extraction Kit was used to extract genomic DNA from the blood cell samples.

The rearrangement combines TRBV18 with TRBJ2-1; TRBD1 agrees with 8 junctional bases. The origin of this receptor is a young woman in good health and CMV-seronegative. Sequencing was carried out using PBMCs. The CDR3 corresponds to CASSPPGQGWNEQFF. The nucleotide sequence reads TGTGCCAGCTCACCACCAGGACAGGGTTGGAATGAGCAGTTCTTC.